These T cell receptor beta chains were read from a single sample in a study of CD8+ T cells in alopecia areata. TCRdb keeps only in-frame clones here, not all; method: immunoSEQ multiplex PCR. The table has under 250,000 clones, approximately 72% seen once. Sequencing used CD4+ T cells sorted from blood, obtained between weeks 44 and 45, from a patient treated with tofacitinib. The origin of the receptors is a human donor with alopecia areata. Both conserved end residues are part of each CDR3. The D gene is left open where the match is weak. Clone size is given for some rows only: seen once, a few or many times, or a class if the clone is expanded.

d_call j_call clone_size v_call cdr3_aa cdr3_nt
NA TRBJ2-3 NA TRBV5-6 CASSLQGALLDTQYF TGTGCCAGCAGCTTGCAAGGGGCTCTCCTGGATACGCAGTATTTT
NA TRBJ1-2 NA TRBV11-2 CASSLSGTRDGYTF TGTGCCAGCAGCTTATCCGGGACTAGAGATGGCTACACCTTC
NA TRBJ2-7 NA TRBV7-2 CASSVSGTSPGEQYF TGTGCCAGCAGCGTCTCCGGGACATCCCCTGGTGAGCAGTACTTC
NA TRBJ2-7 NA TRBV28 CASSPLAGPVWEYF TGTGCCAGCAGCCCGCTCGCCGGACCGGTATGGGAGTACTTC
NA TRBJ1-5 NA TRBV30 CAWSAGPGKPQHF TGTGCCTGGAGTGCGGGGCCGGGCAAGCCCCAGCATTTT
NA TRBJ2-5 many TRBV15 CATSPTGTAETQYF TGTGCCACCAGCCCGACCGGGACTGCAGAGACCCAGTACTTC
NA TRBJ2-2 NA TRBV5-6 CASSPRVRFSNTGELFF TGTGCCAGCAGCCCTCGGGTCCGATTTTCGAACACCGGGGAGCTGTTTTTT
NA TRBJ1-3 once TRBV15 CATSRDQTGTIYF TGTGCCACCAGCAGAGATCAGACGGGCACCATATATTTT
NA TRBJ1-2 few TRBV29-1 CSVDKSNYGYTF TGCAGCGTTGATAAATCCAACTATGGCTACACCTTC
TRBD1 TRBJ2-1 NA TRBV14 CASSRYAGTGRNEQFF TGTGCCAGCAGCCGATACGCCGGGACAGGGCGCAATGAGCAGTTCTTC
TRBD2 TRBJ2-1 NA TRBV30 CAWSVTSGAWFF TGTGCCTGGAGTGTAACTAGCGGGGCTTGGTTCTTC
TRBD1 TRBJ1-2 NA TRBV27 CASRTTGGGYTF TGTGCCAGCAGAACCACAGGGGGAGGCTACACCTTC
NA TRBJ2-3 NA TRBV29-1 CSVRRGYNTDTQYF TGCAGCGTTCGACGCGGGTATAACACAGATACGCAGTATTTT
NA TRBJ2-2 NA TRBV29-1 CSVEVGGTANTGELFF TGCAGCGTTGAAGTGGGGGGGACAGCGAACACCGGGGAGCTGTTTTTT
NA TRBJ2-7 few TRBV7-2 CASSLAIRQGTWEQYF TGTGCCAGCAGCTTAGCGATCCGGCAGGGGACTTGGGAGCAGTACTTC
TRBD2 TRBJ2-2 NA TRBV19 CATVTSGGTTNTGELFF TGTGCCACCGTCACTAGCGGGGGTACCACGAACACCGGGGAGCTGTTTTTT
NA TRBJ2-1 NA TRBV6-6 CASQLSYNEQFF TGTGCCAGCCAGTTGTCCTACAATGAGCAGTTCTTC
NA TRBJ2-5 NA TRBV11-1 CASSPREGLRETQYF TGTGCCAGCAGCCCTCGCGAGGGGCTGAGGGAGACCCAGTACTTC
NA TRBJ1-4 few TRBV29-1 CSAQGIANEKLFF TGCAGCGCCCAGGGTATTGCGAATGAAAAACTGTTTTTT
TRBD2 TRBJ2-2 NA TRBV2 CASKPGGGYTGELFF TGTGCCAGCAAGCCCGGGGGGGGTTACACCGGGGAGCTGTTTTTT
NA TRBJ1-1 NA TRBV27 CASSLSPEQQPTSHNTEAFF TGTGCCAGCAGTTTATCCCCGGAGCAGCAACCTACAAGCCATAACACTGAAGCTTTCTTT
NA TRBJ1-2 few TRBV30 CAWGGKVFSDGYTF TGTGCCTGGGGAGGGAAGGTATTCTCGGATGGCTACACCTTC
NA TRBJ2-3 NA TRBV29-1 CSVFPKHTDTQYF TGCAGCGTCTTCCCGAAACACACAGATACGCAGTATTTT
NA TRBJ2-2 NA TRBV4-3 CASSDLPGELFF TGCGCCAGCAGCGATCTACCCGGGGAGCTGTTTTTT
TRBD1 TRBJ2-5 NA TRBV9 CASSARQGPQETQYF TGTGCCAGCAGCGCCCGACAGGGCCCCCAAGAGACCCAGTACTTC
NA TRBJ1-1 NA TRBV29-1 CSVGERFLNTEAFF TGCAGCGTTGGAGAACGATTTTTGAACACTGAAGCTTTCTTT
NA TRBJ2-3 NA TRBV7-3 CASSSPAADTQYF TGTGCCAGCAGCTCCCCCGCGGCAGATACGCAGTATTTT
TRBD1 TRBJ1-1 NA TRBV29-1 CSVGQGVNTEAFF TGCAGCGTGGGACAGGGGGTAAACACTGAAGCTTTCTTT
NA TRBJ1-1 few TRBV29-1 CSVTGGSFGDTEAFF TGCAGCGTCACGGGGGGAAGTTTCGGGGACACTGAAGCTTTCTTT
TRBD1 TRBJ1-2 NA TRBV5-5 CASSLSGTGVLLNYGYTF TGTGCCAGCAGCTTATCCGGGACAGGGGTCCTTCTAAACTATGGCTACACCTTC
TRBD1 TRBJ2-7 NA TRBV2 CASTMGTGRNEQYF TGTGCCAGCACCATGGGGACAGGGAGAAACGAGCAGTACTTC
TRBD1 TRBJ2-7 few TRBV5-1 CASSLIGDRGHEQYF TGCGCCAGCAGCTTGATAGGGGACAGGGGCCACGAGCAGTACTTC
NA TRBJ2-4 NA TRBV23-1 CASSREINRHRLAKNIQYF TGCGCCAGCAGTCGGGAAATTAACAGGCATAGACTAGCCAAAAACATTCAGTACTTC
NA TRBJ2-3 NA TRBV30 CAWRAGITDTQYF TGTGCCTGGAGGGCGGGGATCACAGATACGCAGTATTTT
NA TRBJ2-3 few TRBV29-1 CSVAYPPDTQYF TGCAGCGTGGCCTATCCCCCGGATACGCAGTATTTT
NA TRBJ2-1 NA TRBV25-1 CASNVRGEQFF TGTGCCAGCAACGTTCGGGGGGAGCAGTTCTTC
NA TRBJ2-1 NA TRBV9 CASSYTGLGRGSYNEQFF TGTGCCAGCAGCTATACAGGGTTGGGTAGAGGGTCCTACAATGAGCAGTTCTTC
NA TRBJ2-3 NA TRBV20-1 CSADKTDTQYF TGCAGTGCGGACAAGACAGATACGCAGTATTTT
NA TRBJ2-3 few TRBV5-1 CASSLERRGVGTQYF TGCGCCAGCAGCTTGGAACGAAGGGGAGTGGGGACGCAGTATTTT
TRBD1 TRBJ1-4 NA TRBV20-1 CSARVRGRLFF TGCAGTGCTAGAGTCAGGGGGAGACTGTTTTTT
NA TRBJ2-5 once TRBV20-1 CSAEQQETQYF TGCAGTGCTGAGCAGCAAGAGACCCAGTACTTC
NA TRBJ1-2 NA TRBV14 CASSQGERANYGYTF TGTGCCAGCAGCCAAGGGGAGAGGGCTAACTATGGCTACACCTTC
NA TRBJ2-3 NA TRBV25-1 CASSEGTPHTQYF TGTGCCAGCAGTGAAGGTACCCCCCATACGCAGTATTTT
NA TRBJ1-3 NA TRBV30 CAWSSHTGAGNTIYF TGTGCCTGGAGTAGCCACACGGGGGCTGGAAACACCATATATTTT
NA TRBJ2-2 NA TRBV15 CATSRQASNTGELFF TGTGCCACCAGCAGACAGGCGTCGAACACCGGGGAGCTGTTTTTT
NA TRBJ2-1 NA TRBV9 CASTSGRNNEQFF TGTGCCAGCACCAGCGGGCGGAACAATGAGCAGTTCTTC
TRBD2 TRBJ2-2 few TRBV5-1 CASSGLGRNTGELFF TGCGCCAGCTCGGGACTAGGAAGGAACACCGGGGAGCTGTTTTTT
TRBD2 TRBJ2-1 NA TRBV4-2 CASSQARLAGAYNEQFF TGTGCCAGCAGCCAAGCCAGACTAGCGGGGGCCTACAATGAGCAGTTCTTC
NA TRBJ2-7 NA TRBV4-2 CASSQGRYYEQYF TGTGCCAGCAGCCAAGGCAGGTACTACGAGCAGTACTTC
TRBD1 TRBJ2-4 NA TRBV29-1 CSVVRDRDNIQYF TGCAGCGTTGTCCGGGACAGGGACAACATTCAGTACTTC